A selection of T cell receptor beta chains follows, all from one sample in a study of sequential checkpoint blockade in melanoma. Assay used: immunoSEQ multiplex PCR; TCRdb lists only in-frame clones, some missing. The table records roughly 36,000 clones, over 30% of them present only once. Sequencing used tumor tissue (inferred from file names), obtained from a patient given nivolumab and ipilimumab in sequence. These TCRs come from a human donor with melanoma. CDR3s include the opening cysteine and the closing phenylalanine or tryptophan.

v_call	j_call	cdr3_aa
TRBV9	TRBJ1-1	CASSASLTPGQGNTEAFF
TRBV10-2	TRBJ2-2	CAIRDSYTGELFF
TRBV6-8	TRBJ1-2	CASSYAGFGSYTF
TRBV6-8	TRBJ1-1	CASSSSGGWVTEAFF
TRBV9	TRBJ2-7	CASSVGASGSYEQYF
TRBV30	TRBJ1-1	CARQGQGERGTEAFF
TRBV19	TRBJ2-7	CASRQGAWSSYEQYF
TRBV29-1	TRBJ1-1	CSSLEGGGTEAFF
TRBV18	TRBJ2-3	CASSPNTDTQYF
TRBV15	TRBJ2-7	CATSSDHGNYEQYF
TRBV6-8	TRBJ2-3	CASRMAGGYDTQYF
TRBV2	TRBJ2-3	CASSSDRGLTDTQYF
TRBV11-3	TRBJ1-6	CASSLGNQANSPLHF
TRBV5-1	TRBJ2-3	CASSPNPRQGISTDTQYF
TRBV6-8	TRBJ2-1	CASRLATSVGEQFF
TRBV23-1	TRBJ2-1	CASSLVIADYNEQFF
TRBV11-3	TRBJ1-2	CASSLGGGPYGYTF
TRBV25-1	TRBJ2-6	CASSVSGANVLTF
TRBV10-3	TRBJ2-7	CAISESGPEWGYGEQYF
TRBV19	TRBJ1-1	CASSIRPGSEAFF
TRBV6-8	TRBJ1-1	CASSWDRVGTEAFF
TRBV11-3	TRBJ1-6	CASSSNKIPSPLHF
TRBV28	TRBJ2-1	CASSLRNYYNEQFF
TRBV19	TRBJ1-2	CASSSPGQGGLYGYTF
TRBV6-8	TRBJ1-1	CASRDRGNTEAFF
TRBV7-6	TRBJ1-1	CASSQGIWTRGDTEAFF
TRBV6-8	TRBJ1-1	CASSSSPGADTEAFF
TRBV9	TRBJ1-5	CASSDRPGGEGNQPQHF
TRBV6-8	TRBJ2-1	CASSSLMGLAGVNEQFF